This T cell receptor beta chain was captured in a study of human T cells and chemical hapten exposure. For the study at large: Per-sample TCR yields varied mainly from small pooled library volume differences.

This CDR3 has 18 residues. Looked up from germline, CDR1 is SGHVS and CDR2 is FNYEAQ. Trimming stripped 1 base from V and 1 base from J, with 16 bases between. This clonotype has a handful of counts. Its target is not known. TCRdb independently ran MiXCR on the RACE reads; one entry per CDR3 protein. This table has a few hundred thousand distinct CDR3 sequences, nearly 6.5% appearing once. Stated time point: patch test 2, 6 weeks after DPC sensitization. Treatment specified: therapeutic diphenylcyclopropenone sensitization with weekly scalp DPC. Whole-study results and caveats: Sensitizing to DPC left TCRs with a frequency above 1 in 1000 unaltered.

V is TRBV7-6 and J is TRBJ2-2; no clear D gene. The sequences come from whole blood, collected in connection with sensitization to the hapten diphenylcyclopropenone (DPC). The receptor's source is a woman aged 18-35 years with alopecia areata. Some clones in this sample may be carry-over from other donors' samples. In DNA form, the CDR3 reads TGTGCCAGCAGCTTAGAGTCGCCCCATAAAGGGAACACCGGGGAGCTGTTTTTT. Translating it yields CASSLESPHKGNTGELFF.